The text below deals with one T cell receptor beta chain. The repertoire was sequenced with immunoSEQ multiplex PCR; TCRdb's copy has only in-frame clones and lacks some. Of about 180,000 clones listed, around 88% are singletons. Trimming took 3 bases from V and 4 from J; bases not matched to a gene: 11. Germline values: CDR1 KGHSH, CDR2 LQKENI. There are 18 residues in the CDR3. This entry belongs to a study of blood T cell repertoires in COVID-19. Ages ranged from roughly 18 to 100 years, with residence in about two dozen US areas. Donors were grouped by their self-reported clinical history. The sequence was collected from a woman in her thirties who had recovered from COVID-19. V usage is TRBV18 and J usage is TRBJ2-3; 12 bases agree with TRBD2. Source material: PBMCs or T cells enriched from blood (not recorded which). The CDR3 here is CASSPRRLAGEVPDTQYF. The DNA of the CDR3 is TGTGCCAGCTCACCCAGACGACTAGCGGGAGAGGTTCCAGATACGCAGTATTTT.